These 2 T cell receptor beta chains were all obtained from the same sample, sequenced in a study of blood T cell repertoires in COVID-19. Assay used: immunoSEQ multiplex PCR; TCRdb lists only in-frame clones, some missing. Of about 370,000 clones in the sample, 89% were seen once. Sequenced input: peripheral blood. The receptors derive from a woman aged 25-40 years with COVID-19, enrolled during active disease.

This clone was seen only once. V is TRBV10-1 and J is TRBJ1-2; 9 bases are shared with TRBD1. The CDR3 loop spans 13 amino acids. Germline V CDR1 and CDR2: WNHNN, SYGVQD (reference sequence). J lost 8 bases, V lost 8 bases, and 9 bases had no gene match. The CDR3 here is CASGPDRGYGYTF. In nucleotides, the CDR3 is TGCGCCAGCGGACCGGACAGGGGTTACGGCTACACCTTC.

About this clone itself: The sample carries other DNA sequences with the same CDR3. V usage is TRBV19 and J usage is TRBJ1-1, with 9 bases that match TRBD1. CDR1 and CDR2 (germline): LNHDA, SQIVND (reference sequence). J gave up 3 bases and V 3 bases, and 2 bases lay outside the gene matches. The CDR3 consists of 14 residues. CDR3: CASSITGGHTEAFF. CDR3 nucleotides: TGTGCCAGTAGTATTACAGGGGGCCACACTGAAGCTTTCTTT.